This T cell receptor (beta chain) was captured in a study of T cell responses to AZD1222 COVID-19 vaccine. This CDR3 region has 15 residues. The germline CDR1 and CDR2 sequences are LNHDA and SQIVND (reference sequence). V shed 5 bases, J shed 4 bases, and the junction held 4 bases outside the gene matches. Study-level findings and limits: In all cases, repertoires were sampled only after the peak T cell response. Clonal diversity was possibly underestimated, and white British individuals and females predominated among donors. After two AZD1222 doses, spike-specific TCR breadth and depth rose versus day 0.

Repertoires were generated with immunoSEQ multiplex PCR, while TCRdb's copy carries only in-frame clones and drops some. The table has roughly 66,000 clones, 84% seen once. Turning to this clone: Its antigen is not known.

The sequencing here drew on peripheral blood, taken on day 0 of AZD1222 vaccination. The chain recombines TRBV19 with TRBJ2-2; 10 bases align to TRBD1. The receptor's source is an adult in good health. DNA for the CDR3: TGTGCCAGTAGTCCCGGACAGGGGGTCACCGGGGAGCTGTTTTTT. Translating gives CASSPGQGVTGELFF.